Following are 21 T cell receptor beta chains from one sample sequenced in a study of immune evolution from preneoplasia to lung adenocarcinoma. The repertoire was sequenced with immunoSEQ multiplex PCR; TCRdb's copy has only in-frame clones and lacks some. The top ten clones hold 26% of a sample with some 4,900 clones, approximately 79% of them seen once. What was sequenced was FFPE normal lung tissue adjacent to the tumor. These receptors originate from a person between 60 and 69 years old with lung adenocarcinoma.

This clone has just a few counts. This chain connects TRBV28 to TRBJ1-2; D gene uncertain. In germline, CDR1 is MDHEN, CDR2 SYDVKM. The CDR3 consists of 13 residues. Trimming pared 6 bases from V and 5 bases from J, leaving 13 bases between. As DNA, the CDR3 is TGTGCCAGCAGCCCCCAACCCCAATATGGCTACACCTTC. This sequence encodes CASSPQPQYGYTF.

The V call is TRBV10-2, the J call TRBJ1-5; no reliable D call. Between the trimmed V and J ends, which lost 6 bases and 4 bases, there was a span of 10 bases. Per germline, CDR1 WSHSY and CDR2 SAAADI. The CDR3 has 13 residues. CDR3 amino acids: CASSPGRNQPQHF. The CDR3, as DNA: TGCGCCAGCAGCCCCGGAAGGAATCAGCCCCAGCATTTT.

The chain links TRBV28 to TRBJ1-2; D unresolved. V was pared by 6 bases and J by 1 base, with 6 bases between. The CDR3 covers 12 residues. The germline CDR1 and CDR2 sequences are MDHEN and SYDVKM. CDR3 DNA: TGTGCCAGCAGGGATCTTAACTATGGCTACACCTTC. This encodes CASRDLNYGYTF.

The V gene is TRBV18, the J gene TRBJ1-3, with TRBD1 matching 8 bases. Germline CDR1 KGHSH, CDR2 LQKENI. With V trimmed by 0 bases and J by 10 bases, 5 bases remained unmatched. The CDR3 is 14 residues long. In DNA, the CDR3 is TGTGCCAGCTCACCACCGGGACAGGCTCTAACCATATATTTT. Its translation: CASSPPGQALTIYF. Full variable domain (rest looked up from reference TRBV18 and TRBJ1-3): NAGVMQNPRHLVRRRGQEARLRCSPMKGHSHVYWYRQLPEEGLKFMVYLQKENIIDESGMPKERFSAEFPKEGPSILRIQQVVRGDSAAYFCASSPPGQALTIYFGEGSWLTVV.

The chain combines TRBV2 with TRBJ1-5, with D unresolved. Germline CDR1 is SNHLY and CDR2 is FYNNEI. The CDR3 extends over 11 amino acids. V was pared by 3 bases and J by 9 bases, with 6 bases between. For the CDR3, the DNA is TGTGCCAGCAGTGACTTGGGGCCCCAGCATTTT. It specifies CASSDLGPQHF.

The rearrangement uses TRBV21-1 and TRBJ2-7; the table assigns TRBD2, which was not confirmed against the DNA. TRBV21-1 is deemed a pseudogene. CDR3 length: 15 residues. The CDR3, as DNA: TGTGCCAGCAGCACGCCGCGGTCTGCCTCCTACGAGCAGTACTTC. As protein: CASSTPRSASYEQYF.

This chain links TRBV5-4 with TRBJ2-5; TRBD2 agrees at 11 bases. Germline-derived CDR1 and CDR2 are SGHNT and YYREEE (reference sequence). The CDR3 extends over 17 amino acids. The junction had 5 bases not matched to a gene; V was cut back by 0 bases and J by 1 base. The CDR3 region has the DNA TGTGCCAGCAGCTTGGAAACTAGCGGGGGCTTCCAAGAGACCCAGTACTTC. Protein product: CASSLETSGGFQETQYF.

The rearrangement uses TRBV29-1 and TRBJ1-5; 8 bases fit TRBD1. CDR1 SQVTM and CDR2 ANQGSEA come from the germline V gene. J was trimmed by 2 bases and V by 0 bases; bases with no gene match: 6. The CDR3 spans 16 residues. CDR3 region: CSVEDGIQGGNQPQHF. CDR3 in DNA: TGCAGCGTTGAAGACGGTATACAGGGGGGCAATCAGCCCCAGCATTTT.

This clone is a singleton in its sample. This chain uses TRBV6-4 with TRBJ2-1, with 10 bases aligning to TRBD2. The CDR3 runs 13 residues. Germline V gene data show CDR1 as MRHNA and CDR2 as SNTAGT. Losses at the gene ends were 5 bases for V and 9 bases for J; bases not matched to a gene: 4. The CDR3 loop is CASSPSGGAEQFF. DNA for the CDR3: TGTGCCAGCAGTCCTAGCGGGGGAGCTGAGCAGTTCTTC.

The chain couples TRBV30 to TRBJ1-2; TRBD1 aligns across 7 bases. The V gene's germline CDR1 is GTSNPN and CDR2 SVGIG (reference sequence). CDR3 size: 14 residues. V shed 3 bases, J shed 4 bases, and the junction held 8 bases outside the gene matches. The CDR3 nucleotides are TGTGCCTGGAGCCAGGGGGAGGGTAGCTATGGCTACACCTTC. Its protein is CAWSQGEGSYGYTF.

V is TRBV1 and J is TRBJ2-7; the D call TRBD2 from the table was never checked on the DNA. TRBV1 is assigned pseudogene status. The CDR3 spans 14 residues. CDR3 loop: CTSSALASPYEQYF. The CDR3 nucleotides read TGCACCAGCAGCGCCCTAGCAAGTCCTTACGAGCAGTACTTC.

Remarks on this clone: This sample also contains other DNA sequences that code for the same CDR3. The V and J genes are TRBV6-5 and TRBJ2-1; D might be TRBD1 (5 bases). CDR1 is MNHEY, CDR2 SVGAGI, per germline. The length of the CDR3 is 14 residues. The V and J ends lost 2 bases and 3 bases respectively, with 8 bases between them. CDR3 protein: CASSYSQGYNEQFF. The CDR3 DNA is TGTGCCAGCAGTTACAGTCAGGGCTACAATGAGCAGTTCTTC.

V and J are TRBV5-1 and TRBJ2-7; unclear D gene. The CDR3 spans 14 residues. The germline V gene encodes CDR1 SGHRS and CDR2 YFSETQ. The V and J ends lost 2 bases and 1 base respectively, with 10 bases between them. CDR3: CASSFLDTSYEQYF. The CDR3 DNA reads as TGCGCCAGCAGCTTCTTAGACACATCCTACGAGCAGTACTTC.

The gene calls are TRBV28 and TRBJ1-6; 8 bases line up with TRBD1. The CDR3 totals 15 residues. The V and J ends lost 4 bases and 6 bases, in that order; junction bases with no gene match: 5. Looked up from germline, CDR1 is MDHEN and CDR2 is SYDVKM. The CDR3 nucleotides are TGTGCCAGCAGTTCTCCCGGACAGGGTAATTCACCCCTCCACTTT. This codes for CASSSPGQGNSPLHF.

This clone was recorded a few times. V usage is TRBV10-3 and J usage is TRBJ2-3; 9 bases fit TRBD2. CDR1 ENHRY and CDR2 SYGVKD come from the germline V gene. With 11 bases clipped from V and 5 bases from J, the junction kept 11 bases outside the gene matches. This CDR3 is 14 amino acids long. Here the CDR3 reads CASEGGGAGDTQYF. In DNA form, the CDR3 reads TGTGCCTCAGAAGGCGGGGGGGCAGGAGATACGCAGTATTTT.

This chain joins TRBV28 and TRBJ2-5; D unclear. Looked up from germline, CDR1 is MDHEN and CDR2 is SYDVKM. The CDR3 length is 12 residues. V lost 1 base to trimming and J lost 5 bases, with 5 bases between them. CDR3 bases: TGTGCCAGCAGTTTATATGGGGAGACCCAGTACTTC. It is translated as CASSLYGETQYF.

V is TRBV25-1 and J is TRBJ1-6; D gene unclear. CDR1 is MGHDK and CDR2 is SYGVNS in the germline V gene. CDR3 length: 14 residues. V lost 6 bases and J 0 bases, leaving 6 bases between the germline ends. CDR3 DNA sequence: TGTGCCAGCAGGGCTAGCTCCTATAATTCACCCCTCCACTTT. Protein sequence: CASRASSYNSPLHF.

This chain links TRBV5-6 with TRBJ2-7; 7 nucleotides line up with TRBD1. The J segment lost 2 bases and the V segment lost 1 base, leaving 3 bases of the junction unmatched. The germline V gene encodes CDR1 SGHDT and CDR2 YYEEEE. The CDR3 consists of 14 residues. CDR3 sequence reads: CASSLWDSAYEQYF. CDR3 DNA sequence: TGTGCCAGCAGCTTGTGGGACAGTGCCTACGAGCAGTACTTC.

The rearrangement uses TRBV19 and TRBJ1-5; 7 bases agree with TRBD1. The trim removed 9 bases at V and 2 bases at J, leaving 13 bases unmatched. Per germline, CDR1 LNHDA and CDR2 SQIVND (reference sequence). This CDR3 comprises 16 residues. The CDR3 sequence: CASSTIDRAGNQPQHF. The CDR3 DNA is TGTGCCAGCAGCACCATTGACAGGGCGGGCAATCAGCCCCAGCATTTT.

This clone occurred a few times. This chain uses TRBV11-3 with TRBJ1-2, with no clear D. Trimming left V 11 bases short and J 5 bases short, with 9 bases between. Germline lookup yields CDR1 SGHNT and CDR2 YENEEA. This CDR3 comprises 10 residues. In DNA form, the CDR3 reads TGTGCCGGAAGGCCTTATGGCTACACCTTC. Translation gives CAGRPYGYTF.

V is TRBV5-4 and J is TRBJ1-1; D unclear. The CDR3 consists of 11 residues. V lost 5 bases to trimming and J lost 7 bases, with 9 bases between them. Per the germline V gene, CDR1 is SGHNT and CDR2 is YYREEE (reference sequence). DNA for the CDR3: TGTGCCAGCAGGCTGGGCCATGAAGCTTTCTTT. Amino acids: CASRLGHEAFF.